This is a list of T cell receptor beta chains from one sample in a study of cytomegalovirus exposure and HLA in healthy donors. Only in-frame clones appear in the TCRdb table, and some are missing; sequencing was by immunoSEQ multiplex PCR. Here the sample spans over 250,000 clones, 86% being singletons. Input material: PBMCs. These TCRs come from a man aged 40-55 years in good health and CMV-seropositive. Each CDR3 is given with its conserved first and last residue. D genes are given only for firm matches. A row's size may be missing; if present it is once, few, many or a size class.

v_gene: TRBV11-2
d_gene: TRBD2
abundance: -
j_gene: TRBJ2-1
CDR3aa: CASSFSGTSGMGQFF
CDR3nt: TGTGCCAGCAGCTTCTCCGGGACTAGCGGGATGGGGCAGTTCTTC

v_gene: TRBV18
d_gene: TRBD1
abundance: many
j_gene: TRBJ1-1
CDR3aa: CASSAGTGRITEAFF
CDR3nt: TGTGCCAGCTCAGCGGGGACAGGGAGAATCACTGAAGCTTTCTTT

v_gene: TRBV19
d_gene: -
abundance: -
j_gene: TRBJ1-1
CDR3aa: CASKRNTEAFF
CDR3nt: TGTGCCAGTAAGAGAAACACTGAAGCTTTCTTT

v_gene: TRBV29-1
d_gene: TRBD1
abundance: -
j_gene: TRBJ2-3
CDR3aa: CSVVRGRTDTQYF
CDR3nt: TGCAGCGTAGTCAGGGGGCGCACAGATACGCAGTATTTT

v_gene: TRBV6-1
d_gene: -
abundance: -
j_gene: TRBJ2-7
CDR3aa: CASRRAHGSSYEQYF
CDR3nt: TGTGCCAGCAGGAGGGCTCACGGTAGCTCCTACGAGCAGTACTTC

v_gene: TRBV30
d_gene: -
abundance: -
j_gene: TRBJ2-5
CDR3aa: CAWSTPGTLQETQYF
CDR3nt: TGTGCCTGGAGTACCCCCGGGACTCTCCAAGAGACCCAGTACTTC

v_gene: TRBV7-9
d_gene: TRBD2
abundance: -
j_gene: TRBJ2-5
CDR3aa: CASSQAPGGLRQETQYF
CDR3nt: TGTGCCAGCAGCCAAGCCCCTGGGGGACTAAGGCAAGAGACCCAGTACTTC

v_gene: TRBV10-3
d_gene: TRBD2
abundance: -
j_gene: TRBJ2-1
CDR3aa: CAISGLAGVEQFF
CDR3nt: TGTGCCATCAGTGGACTAGCGGGAGTGGAGCAGTTCTTC

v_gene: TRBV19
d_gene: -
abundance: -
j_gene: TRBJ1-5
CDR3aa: CASSIPWQGNQPQHF
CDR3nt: TGTGCCAGTAGTATCCCATGGCAGGGCAATCAGCCCCAGCATTTT

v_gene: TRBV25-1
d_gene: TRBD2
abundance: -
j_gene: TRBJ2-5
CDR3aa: CASSDWDYEQETQYF
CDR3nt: TGTGCCAGCAGTGATTGGGACTACGAACAAGAGACCCAGTACTTC

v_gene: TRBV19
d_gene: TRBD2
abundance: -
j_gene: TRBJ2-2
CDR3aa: CASSIVSGVDTGELFF
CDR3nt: TGTGCCAGTAGTATAGTAAGCGGGGTCGACACCGGGGAGCTGTTTTTT

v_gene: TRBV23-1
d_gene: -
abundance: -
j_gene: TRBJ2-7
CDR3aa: CASSQSVAGPLQVDHEQYF
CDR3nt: TGCGCCAGCAGTCAATCGGTCGCAGGGCCCCTCCAAGTCGACCACGAGCAGTACTTC

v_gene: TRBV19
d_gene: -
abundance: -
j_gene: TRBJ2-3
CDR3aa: CASSIREDTQYF
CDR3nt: TGTGCCAGTAGTATACGGGAGGATACGCAGTATTTT

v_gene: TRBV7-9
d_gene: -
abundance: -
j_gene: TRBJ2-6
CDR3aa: CSSSLSVVESGANVLTF
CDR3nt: TGTTCCAGCAGCTTATCAGTGGTGGAGTCTGGGGCCAACGTCCTGACTTTC

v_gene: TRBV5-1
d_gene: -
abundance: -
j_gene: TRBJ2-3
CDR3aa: CASSLGHNTDTQYF
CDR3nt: TGCGCCAGCAGCTTGGGGCATAACACAGATACGCAGTATTTT

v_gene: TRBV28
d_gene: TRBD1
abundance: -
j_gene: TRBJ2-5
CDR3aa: CASSLRTGQETQYF
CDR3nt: TGTGCCAGCAGTTTGAGGACAGGGCAAGAGACCCAGTACTTC

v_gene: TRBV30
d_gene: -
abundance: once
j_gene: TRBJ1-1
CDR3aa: CAWSVGALTEAFF
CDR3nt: TGTGCCTGGAGTGTTGGGGCGCTGACTGAAGCTTTCTTT

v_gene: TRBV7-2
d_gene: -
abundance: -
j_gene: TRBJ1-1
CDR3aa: CASSFYRATEAFF
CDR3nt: TGTGCCAGCAGCTTCTACAGGGCCACTGAAGCTTTCTTT

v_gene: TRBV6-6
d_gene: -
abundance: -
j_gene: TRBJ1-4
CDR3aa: CASSYAGEPGEKLFF
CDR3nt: TGTGCCAGCAGTTACGCGGGGGAGCCAGGGGAAAAACTGTTTTTT

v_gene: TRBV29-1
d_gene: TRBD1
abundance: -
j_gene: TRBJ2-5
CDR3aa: CSGIGQGQETQYF
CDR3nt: TGCAGCGGTATCGGACAGGGACAAGAGACCCAGTACTTC

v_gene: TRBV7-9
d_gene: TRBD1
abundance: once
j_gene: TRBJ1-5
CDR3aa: CASSWDSGSNQPQHF
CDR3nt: TGTGCCAGCAGCTGGGACAGTGGAAGCAATCAGCCCCAGCATTTT

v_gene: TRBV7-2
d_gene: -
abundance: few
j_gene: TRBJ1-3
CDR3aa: CASSSPGGSGNTIYF
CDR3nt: TGTGCCAGCAGCTCCCCGGGAGGTTCTGGAAACACCATATATTTT

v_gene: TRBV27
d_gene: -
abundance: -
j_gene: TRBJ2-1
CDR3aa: CASRTKPRGGDEQFF
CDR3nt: TGTGCCAGCAGGACCAAGCCGCGGGGAGGAGATGAGCAGTTCTTC

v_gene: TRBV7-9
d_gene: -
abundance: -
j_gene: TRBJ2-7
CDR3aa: CASSLAGGGASYEQYF
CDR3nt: TGTGCCAGCAGCTTAGCGGGTGGAGGGGCCTCCTACGAGCAGTACTTC

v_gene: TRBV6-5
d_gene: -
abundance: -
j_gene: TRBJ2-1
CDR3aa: CASRDYNEQFF
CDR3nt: TGTGCCAGTCGAGACTACAATGAGCAGTTCTTC

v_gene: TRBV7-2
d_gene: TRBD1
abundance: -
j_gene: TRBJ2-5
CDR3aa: CASSSTGGGETQYF
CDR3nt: TGTGCCAGCAGCTCTACAGGGGGCGGCGAGACCCAGTACTTC

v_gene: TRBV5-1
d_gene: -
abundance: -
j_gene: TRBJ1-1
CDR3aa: CASSTQGMNTEAFF
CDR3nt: TGCGCCAGCAGCACACAGGGAATGAACACTGAAGCTTTCTTT

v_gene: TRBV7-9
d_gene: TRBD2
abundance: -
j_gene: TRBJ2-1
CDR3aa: CASSLDTSGTLEQFF
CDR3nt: TGTGCCAGCAGCTTAGACACTAGCGGGACTCTCGAGCAGTTCTTC

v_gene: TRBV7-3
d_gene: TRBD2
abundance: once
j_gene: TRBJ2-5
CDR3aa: CASSSLGLAGRETQYF
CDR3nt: TGTGCCAGCAGCTCCCTAGGACTAGCGGGACGAGAGACCCAGTACTTC

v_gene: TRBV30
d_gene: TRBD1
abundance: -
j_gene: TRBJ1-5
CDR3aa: CAWGQGYDKPQHF
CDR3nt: TGTGCCTGGGGACAGGGGTACGATAAGCCCCAGCATTTT

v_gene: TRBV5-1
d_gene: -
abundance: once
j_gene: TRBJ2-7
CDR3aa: CASSLGGLGYDEQYF
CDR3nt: TGCGCCAGCAGCTTGGGGGGCCTCGGGTACGACGAGCAGTACTTC

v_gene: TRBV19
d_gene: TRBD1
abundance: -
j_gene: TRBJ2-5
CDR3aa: CASSRQGVGETQYF
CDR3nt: TGTGCCAGTAGTCGACAGGGAGTCGGGGAGACCCAGTACTTC

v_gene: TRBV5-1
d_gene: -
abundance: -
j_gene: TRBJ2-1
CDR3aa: CASSLEGQGTNEQFF
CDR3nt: TGCGCCAGCAGCTTGGAAGGGCAGGGAACCAATGAGCAGTTCTTC

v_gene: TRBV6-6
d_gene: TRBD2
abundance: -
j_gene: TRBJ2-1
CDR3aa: CASQTSGSNYEQFF
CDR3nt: TGTGCCAGTCAGACTAGCGGGAGTAACTATGAGCAGTTCTTC

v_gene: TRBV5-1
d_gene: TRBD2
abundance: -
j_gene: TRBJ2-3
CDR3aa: CASSPGASGRSTDTQYF
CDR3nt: TGCGCCAGCAGCCCAGGTGCTAGCGGGAGGAGCACAGATACGCAGTATTTT

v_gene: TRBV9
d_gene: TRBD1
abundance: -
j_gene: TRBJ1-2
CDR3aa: CASSVATGGRYTF
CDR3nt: TGTGCCAGCAGCGTAGCGACAGGGGGGCGCTACACCTTC

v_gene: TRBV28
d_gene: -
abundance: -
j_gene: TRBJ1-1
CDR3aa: CASSSTRGMNTEAFF
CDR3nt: TGTGCCAGCAGTTCCACCAGAGGAATGAACACTGAAGCTTTCTTT

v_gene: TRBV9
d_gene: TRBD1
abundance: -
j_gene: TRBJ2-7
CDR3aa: CATSEDRDYEQYF
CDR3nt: TGTGCCACCTCCGAGGACAGGGACTACGAGCAGTACTTC

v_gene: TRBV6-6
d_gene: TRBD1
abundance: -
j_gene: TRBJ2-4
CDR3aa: CASSYPGTENIQYF
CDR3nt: TGTGCCAGCAGTTATCCCGGGACAGAAAACATTCAGTACTTC

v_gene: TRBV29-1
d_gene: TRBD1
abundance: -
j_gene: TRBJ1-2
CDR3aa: CSVPGQGGSGYTF
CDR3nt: TGCAGCGTACCGGGACAGGGCGGTTCTGGCTACACCTTC

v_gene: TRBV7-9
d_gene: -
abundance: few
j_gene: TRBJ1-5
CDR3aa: CASSRMDSLQPQHF
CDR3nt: TGTGCCAGCAGCCGTATGGACAGCCTCCAGCCCCAGCATTTT

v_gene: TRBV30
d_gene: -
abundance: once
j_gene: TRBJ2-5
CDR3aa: CAGGKTRGESETQYF
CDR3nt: TGTGCCGGAGGGAAGACACGGGGAGAGTCAGAGACCCAGTACTTC

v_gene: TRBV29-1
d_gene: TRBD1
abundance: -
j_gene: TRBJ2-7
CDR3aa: CSVPPDRETYEQYF
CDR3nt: TGCAGCGTCCCCCCCGACAGGGAGACTTACGAGCAGTACTTC

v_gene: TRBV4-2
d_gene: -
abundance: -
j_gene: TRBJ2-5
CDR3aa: CASSQGLQATQETQYF
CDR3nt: TGTGCCAGCAGCCAGGGATTACAGGCAACCCAAGAGACCCAGTACTTC

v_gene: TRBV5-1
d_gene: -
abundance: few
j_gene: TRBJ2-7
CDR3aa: CASSPLDSPYEQYF
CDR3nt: TGCGCCAGCAGCCCCCTGGACAGCCCTTACGAGCAGTACTTC

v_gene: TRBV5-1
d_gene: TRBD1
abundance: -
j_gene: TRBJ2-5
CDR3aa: CASSPTGGPETQYF
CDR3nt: TGCGCCAGCAGCCCGACAGGGGGCCCAGAGACCCAGTACTTC

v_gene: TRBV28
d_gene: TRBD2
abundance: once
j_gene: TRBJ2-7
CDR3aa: CASRYTSGRAGWYEQYF
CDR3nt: TGTGCCAGCAGGTATACTAGCGGGAGGGCCGGTTGGTACGAGCAGTACTTC